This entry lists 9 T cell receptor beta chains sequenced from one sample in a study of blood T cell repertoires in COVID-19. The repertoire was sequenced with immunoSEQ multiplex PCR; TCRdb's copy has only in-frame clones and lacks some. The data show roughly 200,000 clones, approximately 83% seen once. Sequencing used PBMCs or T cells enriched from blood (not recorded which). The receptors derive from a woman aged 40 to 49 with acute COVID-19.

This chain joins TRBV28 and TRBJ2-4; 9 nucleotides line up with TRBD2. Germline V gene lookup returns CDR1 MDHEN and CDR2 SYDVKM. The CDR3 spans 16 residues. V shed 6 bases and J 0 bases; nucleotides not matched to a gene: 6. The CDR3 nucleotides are TGTGCCAGCAGGCTAGCGGGACGTTCAGCCAAAAACATTCAGTACTTC. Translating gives CASRLAGRSAKNIQYF. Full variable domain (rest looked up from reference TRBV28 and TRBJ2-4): DVKVTQSSRYLVKRTGEKVFLECVQDMDHENMFWYRQDPGLGLRLIYFSYDVKMKEKGDIPEGYSVSREKKERFSLILESASTNQTSMYLCASRLAGRSAKNIQYFGAGTRLSVL.

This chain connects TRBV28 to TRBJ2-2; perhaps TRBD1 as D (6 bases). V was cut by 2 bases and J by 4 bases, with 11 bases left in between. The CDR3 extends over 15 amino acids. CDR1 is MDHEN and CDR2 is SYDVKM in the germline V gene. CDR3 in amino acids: CASSLLRGGTGELFF. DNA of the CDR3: TGTGCCAGCAGTTTACTCAGGGGCGGCACCGGGGAGCTGTTTTTT.

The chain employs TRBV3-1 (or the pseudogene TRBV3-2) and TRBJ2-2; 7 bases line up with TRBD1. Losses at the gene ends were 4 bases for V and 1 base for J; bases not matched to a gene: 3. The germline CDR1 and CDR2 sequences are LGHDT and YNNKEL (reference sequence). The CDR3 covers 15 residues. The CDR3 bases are TGTGCCAGCAGCCCGGGACAGCAGAACACCGGGGAGCTGTTTTTT. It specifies CASSPGQQNTGELFF.

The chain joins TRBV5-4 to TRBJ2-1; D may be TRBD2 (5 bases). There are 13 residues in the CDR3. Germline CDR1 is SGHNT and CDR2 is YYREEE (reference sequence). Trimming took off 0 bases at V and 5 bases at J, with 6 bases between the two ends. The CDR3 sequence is CASSLDGNNEQFF. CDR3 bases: TGTGCCAGCAGCTTGGACGGGAACAATGAGCAGTTCTTC. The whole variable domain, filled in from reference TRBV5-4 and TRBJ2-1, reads ETGVTQSPTHLIKTRGQQVTLRCSSQSGHNTVSWYQQALGQGPQFIFQYYREEENGRGNFPPRFSGLQFPNYSSELNVNALELDDSALYLCASSLDGNNEQFFGPGTRLTVL.

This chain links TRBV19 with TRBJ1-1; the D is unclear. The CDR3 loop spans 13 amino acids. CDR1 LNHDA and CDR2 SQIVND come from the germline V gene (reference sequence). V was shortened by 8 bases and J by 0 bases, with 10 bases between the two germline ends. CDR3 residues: CASRGIMNTEAFF. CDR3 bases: TGTGCCAGTCGAGGGATCATGAACACTGAAGCTTTCTTT.

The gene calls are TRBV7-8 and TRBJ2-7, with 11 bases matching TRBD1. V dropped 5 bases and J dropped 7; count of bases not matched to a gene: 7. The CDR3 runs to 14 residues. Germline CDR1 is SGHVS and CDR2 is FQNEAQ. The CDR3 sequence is CASSHGQGAGEQYF. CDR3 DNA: TGTGCCAGCAGCCACGGACAGGGGGCGGGTGAGCAGTACTTC.

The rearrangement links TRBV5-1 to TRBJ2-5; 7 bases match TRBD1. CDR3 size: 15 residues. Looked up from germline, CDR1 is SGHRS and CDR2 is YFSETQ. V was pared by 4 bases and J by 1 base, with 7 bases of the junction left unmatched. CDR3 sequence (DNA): TGCGCCAGCAGCCGGACGGGACAGCTCCAAGAGACCCAGTACTTC. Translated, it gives CASSRTGQLQETQYF.

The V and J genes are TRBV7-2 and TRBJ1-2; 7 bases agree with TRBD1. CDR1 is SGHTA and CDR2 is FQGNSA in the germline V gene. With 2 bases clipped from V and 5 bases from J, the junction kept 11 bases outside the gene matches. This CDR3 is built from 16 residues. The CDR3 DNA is TGTGCCAGCAGCTTACCCGGGACAGAGGGTGGGTATGGCTACACCTTC. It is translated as CASSLPGTEGGYGYTF.

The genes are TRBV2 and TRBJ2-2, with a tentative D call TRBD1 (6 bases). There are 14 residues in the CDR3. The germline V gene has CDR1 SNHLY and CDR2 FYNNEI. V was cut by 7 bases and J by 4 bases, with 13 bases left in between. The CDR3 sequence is CASKTTGFTGELFF. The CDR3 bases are TGTGCCAGCAAAACCACAGGGTTCACCGGGGAGCTGTTTTTT. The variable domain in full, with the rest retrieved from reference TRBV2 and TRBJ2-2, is EPEVTQTPSHQVTQMGQEVILRCVPISNHLYFYWYRQILGQKVEFLVSFYNNEISEKSEIFDDQFSVERPDGSNFTLKIRSTKLEDSAMYFCASKTTGFTGELFFGEGSRLTVL.